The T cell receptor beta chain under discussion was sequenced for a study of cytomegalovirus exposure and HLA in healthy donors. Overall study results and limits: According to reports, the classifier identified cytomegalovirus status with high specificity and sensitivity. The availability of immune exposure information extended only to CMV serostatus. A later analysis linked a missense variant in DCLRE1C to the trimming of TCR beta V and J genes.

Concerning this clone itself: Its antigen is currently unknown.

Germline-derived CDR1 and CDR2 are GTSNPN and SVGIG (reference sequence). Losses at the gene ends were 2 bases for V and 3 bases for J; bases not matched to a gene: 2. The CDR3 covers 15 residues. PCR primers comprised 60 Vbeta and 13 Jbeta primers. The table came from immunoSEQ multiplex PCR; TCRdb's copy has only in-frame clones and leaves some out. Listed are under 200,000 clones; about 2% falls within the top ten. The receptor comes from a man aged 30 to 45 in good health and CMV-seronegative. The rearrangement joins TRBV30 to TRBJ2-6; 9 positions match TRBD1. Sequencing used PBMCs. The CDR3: CAWSTGGFGANVLTF. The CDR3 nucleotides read TGTGCCTGGAGTACAGGGGGCTTTGGGGCCAACGTCCTGACTTTC.